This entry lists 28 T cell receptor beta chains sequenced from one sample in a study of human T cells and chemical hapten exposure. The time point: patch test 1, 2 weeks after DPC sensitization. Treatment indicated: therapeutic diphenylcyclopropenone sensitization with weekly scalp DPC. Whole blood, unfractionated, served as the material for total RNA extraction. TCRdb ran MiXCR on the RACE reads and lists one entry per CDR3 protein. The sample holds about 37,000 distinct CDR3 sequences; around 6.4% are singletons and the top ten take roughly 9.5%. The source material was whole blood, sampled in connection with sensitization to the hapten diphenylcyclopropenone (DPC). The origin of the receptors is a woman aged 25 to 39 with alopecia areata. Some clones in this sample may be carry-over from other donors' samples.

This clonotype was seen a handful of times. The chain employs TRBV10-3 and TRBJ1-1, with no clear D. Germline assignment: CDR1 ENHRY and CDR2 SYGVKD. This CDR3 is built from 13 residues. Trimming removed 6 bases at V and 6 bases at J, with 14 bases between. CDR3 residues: CAIRQSSYAEAFF. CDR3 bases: TGTGCCATCAGGCAATCGTCGTACGCTGAAGCTTTCTTT.

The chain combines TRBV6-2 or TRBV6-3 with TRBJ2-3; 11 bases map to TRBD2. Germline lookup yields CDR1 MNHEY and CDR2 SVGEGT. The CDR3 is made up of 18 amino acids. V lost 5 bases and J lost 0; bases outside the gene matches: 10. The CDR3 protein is CASSPWLAGGLSTDTQYF. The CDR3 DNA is TGTGCCAGCAGTCCTTGGCTAGCGGGGGGACTCAGCACAGATACGCAGTATTTT.

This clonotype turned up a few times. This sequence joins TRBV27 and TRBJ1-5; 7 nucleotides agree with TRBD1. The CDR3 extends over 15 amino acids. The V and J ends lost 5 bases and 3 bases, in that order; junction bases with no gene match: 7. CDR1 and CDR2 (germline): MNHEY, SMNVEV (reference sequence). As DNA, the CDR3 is TGTGCCAGCAGTCGGACAGGCTTGAACAATCAGCCCCAGCATTTT. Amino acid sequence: CASSRTGLNNQPQHF.

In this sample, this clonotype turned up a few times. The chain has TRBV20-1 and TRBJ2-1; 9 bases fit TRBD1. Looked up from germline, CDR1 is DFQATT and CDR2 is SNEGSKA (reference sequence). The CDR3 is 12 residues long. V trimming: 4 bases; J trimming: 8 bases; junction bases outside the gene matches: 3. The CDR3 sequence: CSATQGAYEQFF. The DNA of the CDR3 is TGCAGTGCTACACAGGGGGCATATGAGCAGTTCTTC.

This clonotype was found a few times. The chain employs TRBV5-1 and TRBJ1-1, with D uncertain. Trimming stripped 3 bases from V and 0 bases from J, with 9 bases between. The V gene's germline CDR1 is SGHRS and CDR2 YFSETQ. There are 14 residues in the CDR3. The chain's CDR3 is CASSSGEMNTEAFF. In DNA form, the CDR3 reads TGCGCCAGCAGCTCAGGAGAGATGAACACTGAAGCTTTCTTT.

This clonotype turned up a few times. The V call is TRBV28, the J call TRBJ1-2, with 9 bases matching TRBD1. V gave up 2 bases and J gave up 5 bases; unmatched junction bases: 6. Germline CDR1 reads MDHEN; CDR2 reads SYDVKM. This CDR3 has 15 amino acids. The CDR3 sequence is CASSLTGTGKYGYTF. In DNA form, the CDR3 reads TGTGCCAGCAGTTTAACCGGGACAGGGAAGTATGGCTACACCTTC.

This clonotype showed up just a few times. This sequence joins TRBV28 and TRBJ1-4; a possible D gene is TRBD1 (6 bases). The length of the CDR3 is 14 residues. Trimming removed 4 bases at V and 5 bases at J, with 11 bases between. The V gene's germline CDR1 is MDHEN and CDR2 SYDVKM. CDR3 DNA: TGTGCCAGCAGTTCTACAGGGACAAATGAAAAACTGTTTTTT. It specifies CASSSTGTNEKLFF.

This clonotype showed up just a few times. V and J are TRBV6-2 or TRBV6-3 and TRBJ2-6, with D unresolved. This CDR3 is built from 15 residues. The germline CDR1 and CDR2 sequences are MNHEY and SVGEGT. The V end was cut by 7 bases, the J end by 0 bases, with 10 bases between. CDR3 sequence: CASTFIDSGANVLTF. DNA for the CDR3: TGTGCCAGCACCTTTATAGACTCTGGGGCCAACGTCCTGACTTTC.

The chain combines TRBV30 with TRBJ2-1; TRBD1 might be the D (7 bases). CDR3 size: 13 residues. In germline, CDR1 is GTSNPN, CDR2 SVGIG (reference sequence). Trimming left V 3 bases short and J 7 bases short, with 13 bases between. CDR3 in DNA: TGTGCCTGGAGCGGGGGACAGATGAATGAGCAGTTCTTC. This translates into CAWSGGQMNEQFF.

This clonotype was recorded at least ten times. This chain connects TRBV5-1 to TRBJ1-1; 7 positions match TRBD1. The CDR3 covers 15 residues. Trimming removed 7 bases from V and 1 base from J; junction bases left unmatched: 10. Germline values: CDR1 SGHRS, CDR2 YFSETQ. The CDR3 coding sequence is TGCGCCAGCCAGGGGGGCAGTTTACAGAACACTGAAGCTTTCTTT. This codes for CASQGGSLQNTEAFF. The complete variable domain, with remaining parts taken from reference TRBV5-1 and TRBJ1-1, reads KAGVTQTPRYLIKTRGQQVTLSCSPISGHRSVSWYQQTPGQGLQFLFEYFSETQRNKGNFPGRFSGRQFSNSRSEMNVSTLELGDSALYLCASQGGSLQNTEAFFGQGTRLTVV.

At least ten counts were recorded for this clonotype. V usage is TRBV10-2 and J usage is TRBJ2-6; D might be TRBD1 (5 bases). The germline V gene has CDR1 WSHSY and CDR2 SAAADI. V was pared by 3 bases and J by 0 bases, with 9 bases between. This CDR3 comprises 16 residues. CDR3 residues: CASSDGQGSGANVLTF. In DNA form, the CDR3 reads TGCGCCAGCAGTGATGGTCAGGGCTCTGGGGCCAACGTCCTGACTTTC.

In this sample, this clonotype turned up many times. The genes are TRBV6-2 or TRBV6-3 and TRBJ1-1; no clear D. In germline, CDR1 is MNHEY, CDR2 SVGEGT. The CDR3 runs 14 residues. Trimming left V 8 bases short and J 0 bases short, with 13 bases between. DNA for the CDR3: TGTGCCAGCCACATGGAGCTCATGAACACTGAAGCTTTCTTT. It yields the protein CASHMELMNTEAFF.

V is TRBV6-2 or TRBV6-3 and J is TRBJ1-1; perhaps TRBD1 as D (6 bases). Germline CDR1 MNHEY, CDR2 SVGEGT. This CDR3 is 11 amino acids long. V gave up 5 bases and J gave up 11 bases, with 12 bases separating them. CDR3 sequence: CASSIQGAAFF. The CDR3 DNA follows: TGTGCCAGCAGTATACAGGGTGCGGCTTTCTTT.

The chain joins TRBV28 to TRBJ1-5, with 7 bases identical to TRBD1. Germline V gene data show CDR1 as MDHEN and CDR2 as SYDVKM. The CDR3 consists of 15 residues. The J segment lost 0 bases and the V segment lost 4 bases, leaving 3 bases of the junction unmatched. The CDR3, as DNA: TGTGCCAGCAGTTGGGGGACAGATAGCAATCAGCCCCAGCATTTT. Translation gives CASSWGTDSNQPQHF. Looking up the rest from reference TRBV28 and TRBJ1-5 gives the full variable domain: DVKVTQSSRYLVKRTGEKVFLECVQDMDHENMFWYRQDPGLGLRLIYFSYDVKMKEKGDIPEGYSVSREKKERFSLILESASTNQTSMYLCASSWGTDSNQPQHFGDGTRLSIL.

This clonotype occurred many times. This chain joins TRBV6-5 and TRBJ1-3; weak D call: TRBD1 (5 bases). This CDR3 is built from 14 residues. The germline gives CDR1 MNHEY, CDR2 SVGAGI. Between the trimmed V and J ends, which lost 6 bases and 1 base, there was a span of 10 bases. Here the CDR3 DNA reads TGTGCCAGCAGATTTCAGGGATCTGGAAACACCATATATTTT. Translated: CASRFQGSGNTIYF.

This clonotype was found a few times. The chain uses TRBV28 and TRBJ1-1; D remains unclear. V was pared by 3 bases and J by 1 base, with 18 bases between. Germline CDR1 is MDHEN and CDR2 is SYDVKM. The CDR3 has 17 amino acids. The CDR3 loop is CASSLHLGWRENTEAFF. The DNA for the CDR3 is TGTGCCAGCAGTTTGCATCTTGGGTGGCGGGAGAACACTGAAGCTTTCTTT.

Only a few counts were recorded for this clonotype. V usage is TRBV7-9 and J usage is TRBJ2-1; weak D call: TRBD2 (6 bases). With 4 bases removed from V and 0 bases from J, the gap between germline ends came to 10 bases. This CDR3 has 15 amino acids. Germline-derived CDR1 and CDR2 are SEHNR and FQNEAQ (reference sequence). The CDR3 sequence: CASSSGTSSYNEQFF. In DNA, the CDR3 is TGTGCCAGCAGCTCCGGGACTTCCTCCTACAATGAGCAGTTCTTC.

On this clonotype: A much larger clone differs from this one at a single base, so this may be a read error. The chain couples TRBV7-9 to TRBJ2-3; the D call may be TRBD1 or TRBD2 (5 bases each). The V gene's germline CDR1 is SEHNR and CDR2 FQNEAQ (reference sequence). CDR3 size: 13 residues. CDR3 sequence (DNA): TGTGCCAGCAGCTTAACCGGGGCAGATACGAAGTATTTT. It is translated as CASSLTGADTKYF.

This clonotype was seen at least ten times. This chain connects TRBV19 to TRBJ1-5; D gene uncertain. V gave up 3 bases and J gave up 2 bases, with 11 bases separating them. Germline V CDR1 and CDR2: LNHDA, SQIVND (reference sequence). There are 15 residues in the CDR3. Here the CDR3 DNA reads TGTGCCAGTAGTATGAGGGAGGGTGGCAATCAGCCCCAGCATTTT. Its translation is CASSMREGGNQPQHF.

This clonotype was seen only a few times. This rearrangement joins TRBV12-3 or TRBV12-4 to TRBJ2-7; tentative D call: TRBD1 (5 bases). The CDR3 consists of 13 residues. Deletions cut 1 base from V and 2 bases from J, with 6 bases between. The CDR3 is CASSLVQAYEQYF. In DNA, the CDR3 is TGTGCCAGCAGTTTAGTACAGGCCTACGAGCAGTACTTC.

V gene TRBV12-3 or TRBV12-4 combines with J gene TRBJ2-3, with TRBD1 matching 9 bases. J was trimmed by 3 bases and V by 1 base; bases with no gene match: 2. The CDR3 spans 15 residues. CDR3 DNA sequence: TGTGCCAGCAGTTTAGTGACAGGGGGGACAGATACGCAGTATTTT. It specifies CASSLVTGGTDTQYF.

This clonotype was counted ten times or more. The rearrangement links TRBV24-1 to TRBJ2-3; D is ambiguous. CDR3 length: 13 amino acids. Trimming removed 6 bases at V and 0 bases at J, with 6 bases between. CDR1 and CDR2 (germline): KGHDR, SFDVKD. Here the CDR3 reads CATSHGSTDTQYF. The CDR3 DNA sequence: TGTGCCACCAGTCACGGTAGCACAGATACGCAGTATTTT.

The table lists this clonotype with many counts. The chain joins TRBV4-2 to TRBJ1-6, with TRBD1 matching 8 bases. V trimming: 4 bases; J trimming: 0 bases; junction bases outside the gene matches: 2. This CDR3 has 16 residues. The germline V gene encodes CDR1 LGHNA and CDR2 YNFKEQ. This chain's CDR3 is CASSPQGDSYNSPLHF. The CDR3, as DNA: TGTGCCAGCAGCCCACAGGGGGACTCCTATAATTCACCCCTCCACTTT.

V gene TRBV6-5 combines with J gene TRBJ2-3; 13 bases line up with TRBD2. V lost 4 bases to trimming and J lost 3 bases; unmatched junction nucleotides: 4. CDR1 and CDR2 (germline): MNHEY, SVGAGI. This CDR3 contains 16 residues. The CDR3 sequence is CASSSTGLAGTDTQYF. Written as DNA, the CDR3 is TGTGCCAGCAGTTCCACGGGACTAGCGGGGACAGATACGCAGTATTTT.

The CDR3 sequence: CASSQVYRVLETQYF. The DNA of the CDR3 is TGTGCCAGCAGCCAAGTTTACAGGGTGCTAGAGACCCAGTACTTC. The rearrangement joins TRBV3-1 to TRBJ2-5; a weak D match, TRBD1 (6 bases). Trimming removed 1 base from V and 4 bases from J, with 13 bases in between. This CDR3 comprises 15 residues. The V gene's germline CDR1 is LGHDT and CDR2 YNNKEL (reference sequence).

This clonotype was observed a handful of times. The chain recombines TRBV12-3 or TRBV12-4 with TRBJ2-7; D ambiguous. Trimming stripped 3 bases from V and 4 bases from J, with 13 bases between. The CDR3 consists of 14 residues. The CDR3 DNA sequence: TGTGCCAGCAGTTTTACACGCACTGGGTACGAGCAGTACTTC. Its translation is CASSFTRTGYEQYF.

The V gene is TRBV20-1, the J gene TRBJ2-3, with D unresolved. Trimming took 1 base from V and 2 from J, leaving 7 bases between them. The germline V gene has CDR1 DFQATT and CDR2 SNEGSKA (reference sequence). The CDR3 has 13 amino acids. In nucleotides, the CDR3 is TGCAGTGCTAGAGCTACTAACACAGATACGCAGTATTTT. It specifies CSARATNTDTQYF.

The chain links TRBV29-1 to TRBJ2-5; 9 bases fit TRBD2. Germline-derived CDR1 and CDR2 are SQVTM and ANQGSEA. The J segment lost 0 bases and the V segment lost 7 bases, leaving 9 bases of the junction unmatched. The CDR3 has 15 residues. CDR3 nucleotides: TGCAGCGCGGCGGGGGGGCCGAGGGACCAAGAGACCCAGTACTTC. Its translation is CSAAGGPRDQETQYF.